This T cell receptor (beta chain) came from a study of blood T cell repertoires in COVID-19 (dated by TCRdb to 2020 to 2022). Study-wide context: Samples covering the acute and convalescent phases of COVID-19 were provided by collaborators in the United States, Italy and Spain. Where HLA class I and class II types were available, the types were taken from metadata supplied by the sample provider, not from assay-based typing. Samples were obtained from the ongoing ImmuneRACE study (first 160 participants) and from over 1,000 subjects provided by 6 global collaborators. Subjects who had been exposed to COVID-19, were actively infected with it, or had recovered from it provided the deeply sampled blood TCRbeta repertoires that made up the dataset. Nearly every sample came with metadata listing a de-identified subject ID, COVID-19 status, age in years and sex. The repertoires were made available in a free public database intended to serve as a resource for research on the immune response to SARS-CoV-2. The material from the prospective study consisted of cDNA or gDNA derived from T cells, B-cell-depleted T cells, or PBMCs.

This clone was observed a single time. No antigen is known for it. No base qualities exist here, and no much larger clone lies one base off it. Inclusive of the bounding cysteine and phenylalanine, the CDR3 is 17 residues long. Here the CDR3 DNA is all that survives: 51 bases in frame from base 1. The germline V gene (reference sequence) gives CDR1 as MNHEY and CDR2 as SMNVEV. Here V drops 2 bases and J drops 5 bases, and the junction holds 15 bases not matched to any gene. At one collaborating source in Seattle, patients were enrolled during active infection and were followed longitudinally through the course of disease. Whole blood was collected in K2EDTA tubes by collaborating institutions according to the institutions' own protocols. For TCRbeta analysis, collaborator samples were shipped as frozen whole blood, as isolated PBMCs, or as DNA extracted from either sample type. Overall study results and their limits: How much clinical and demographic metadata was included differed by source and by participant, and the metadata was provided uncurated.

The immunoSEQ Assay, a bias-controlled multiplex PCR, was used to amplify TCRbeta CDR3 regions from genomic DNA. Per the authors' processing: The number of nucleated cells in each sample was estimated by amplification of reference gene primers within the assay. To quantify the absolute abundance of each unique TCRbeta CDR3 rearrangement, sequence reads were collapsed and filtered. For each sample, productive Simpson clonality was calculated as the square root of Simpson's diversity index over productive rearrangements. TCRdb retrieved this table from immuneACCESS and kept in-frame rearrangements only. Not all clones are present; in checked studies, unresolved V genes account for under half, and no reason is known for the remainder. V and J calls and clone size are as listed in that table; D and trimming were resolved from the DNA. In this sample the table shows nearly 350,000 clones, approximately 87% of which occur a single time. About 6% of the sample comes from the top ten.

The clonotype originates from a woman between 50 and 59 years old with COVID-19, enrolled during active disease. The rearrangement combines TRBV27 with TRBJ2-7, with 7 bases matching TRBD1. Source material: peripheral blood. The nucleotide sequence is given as TGTGCCAGCAGTTTAGGGACAGTGAGGTTCTTGCCCCACGAGCAGTACTTC. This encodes CASSLGTVRFLPHEQYF.